This TCR beta chain stems from a study of cytomegalovirus exposure and HLA in healthy donors. At the level of the study: There were over 350 genotyped donors. Of these, 81% fell in the genetic ancestry cluster associated with self-reported Caucasian donors. General study results and limits: A missense variant in DCLRE1C was later tied to TCR beta V- and J-gene trimming. Earlier analysis looked at TCR beta V segments, and most were productive about 87% or about 30% of the time.

Regarding this clone: Its matching antigen is unknown. Sequence at one end of the junction differs from germline and may be a read error.

CDR3 size: 13 residues. Germline CDR1 and CDR2: MDHEN and SYDVKM. Primers: 60 Vbeta forward and 13 Jbeta reverse. The data were produced by immunoSEQ multiplex PCR, yet TCRdb's version contains in-frame clones alone and is incomplete. Of approximately 150,000 clones detected, more than 75% appear once; the ten largest clones hold around 2.9%. The TCR comes from a female donor in good health and CMV-seronegative. Sequencing was done on a sample of PBMCs. This chain joins TRBV28 and TRBJ1-2; D is possibly TRBD1 (5 bases). This CDR3 reads CATPPEAREGYPF. CDR3 nucleotide sequence: TGTGCCACTCCCCCCGAGGCCAGGGAAGGCTACCCCTTC.